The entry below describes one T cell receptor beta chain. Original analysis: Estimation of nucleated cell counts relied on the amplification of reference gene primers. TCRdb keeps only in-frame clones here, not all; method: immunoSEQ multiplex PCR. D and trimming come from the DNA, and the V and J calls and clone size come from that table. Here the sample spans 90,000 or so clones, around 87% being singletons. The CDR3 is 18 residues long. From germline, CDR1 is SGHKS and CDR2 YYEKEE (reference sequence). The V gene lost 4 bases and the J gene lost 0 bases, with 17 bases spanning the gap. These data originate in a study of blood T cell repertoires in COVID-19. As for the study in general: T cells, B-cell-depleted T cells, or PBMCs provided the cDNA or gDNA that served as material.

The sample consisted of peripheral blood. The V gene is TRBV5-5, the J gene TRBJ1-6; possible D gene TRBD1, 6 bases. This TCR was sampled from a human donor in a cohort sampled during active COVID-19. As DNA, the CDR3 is TGTGCCAGCAGCCCTACACAGGGTCCGAGCTCCTATAATTCACCCCTCCACTTT. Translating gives CASSPTQGPSSYNSPLHF.